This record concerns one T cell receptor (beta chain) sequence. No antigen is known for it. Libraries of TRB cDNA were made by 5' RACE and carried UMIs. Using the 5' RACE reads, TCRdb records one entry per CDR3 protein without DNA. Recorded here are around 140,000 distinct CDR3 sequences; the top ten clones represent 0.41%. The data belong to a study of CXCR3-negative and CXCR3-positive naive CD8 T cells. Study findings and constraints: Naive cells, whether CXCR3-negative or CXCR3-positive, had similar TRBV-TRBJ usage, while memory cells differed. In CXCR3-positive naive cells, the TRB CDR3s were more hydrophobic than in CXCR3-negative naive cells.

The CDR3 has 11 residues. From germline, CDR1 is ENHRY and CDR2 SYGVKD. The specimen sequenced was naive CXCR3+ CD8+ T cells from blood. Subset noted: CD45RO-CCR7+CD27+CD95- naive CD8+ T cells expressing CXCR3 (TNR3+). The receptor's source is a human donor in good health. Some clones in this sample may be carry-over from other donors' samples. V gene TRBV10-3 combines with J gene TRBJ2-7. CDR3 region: CAISDSYEQYF.